A selection of T cell receptor beta chains follows, all from one sample in a study of vaccination effects on CD4 cells after COVID-19. No antigens are known for them. TCRdb's copy holds only in-frame clones and misses some; the assay was immunoSEQ multiplex PCR. Counted here are 20,000 to 25,000 clones, approximately 64% occurring once; the ten biggest clones make up approximately 10%. The sample here was CD4+ T cells from PBMCs cultured with HCoV-NL63 spike peptides, taken before COVID-19 vaccination. The receptors were gathered from a human donor who received a COVID-19 vaccine. Each CDR3 is given with its conserved first and last residue. D genes are given only for firm matches. Some rows have no size entry. The others give once, few or many, or a class for an expanded clone.

j_call | clone_size | v_call | d_call | cdr3_aa | cdr3_nt
TRBJ2-3 | NA | TRBV5-1 | TRBD2 | CASSLVPSGQDTQYF | TGCGCCAGCAGCTTGGTACCTAGCGGGCAAGATACGCAGTATTTT
TRBJ2-7 | few | TRBV7-9 | TRBD2 | CASSLSLAGLYF | TGTGCCAGCAGCTTAAGCCTAGCGGGGCTTTACTTC
TRBJ1-2 | NA | TRBV6-5 | NA | CASSFSPTDGYTF | TGTGCCAGCAGTTTTTCCCCGACAGACGGCTACACCTTC
TRBJ2-1 | NA | TRBV29-1 | TRBD1 | CSVGQGFYNEQFF | TGCAGCGTCGGACAGGGGTTTTACAATGAGCAGTTCTTC
TRBJ2-5 | NA | TRBV27 | TRBD1 | CASSPRGRETQYF | TGTGCCAGCAGTCCCAGGGGGCGAGAGACCCAGTACTTC
TRBJ2-1 | NA | TRBV5-1 | TRBD2 | CASSPTGRAPHEQFF | TGCGCCAGCAGCCCGACCGGGAGGGCCCCCCATGAGCAGTTCTTC
TRBJ2-6 | NA | TRBV5-1 | NA | CASSNREFLASGANVLTF | TGCGCCAGCAGCAATAGGGAGTTCCTTGCCTCTGGGGCCAACGTCCTGACTTTC
TRBJ1-2 | few | TRBV7-9 | TRBD1 | CASSLLGLQGSGYTF | TGTGCCAGCAGCTTATTGGGCCTACAGGGGAGTGGCTACACCTTC
TRBJ1-4 | NA | TRBV6-5 | NA | CASSPQGSGSEKLFF | TGTGCCAGCAGTCCCCAGGGTTCTGGGTCGGAAAAACTGTTTTTT
TRBJ1-2 | NA | TRBV6-4 | NA | CASSDSRFYGYTF | TGTGCCAGCAGTGACTCGCGATTCTATGGCTACACCTTC
TRBJ2-2 | NA | TRBV19 | NA | CASSRTGHPNTGELFF | TGTGCCAGTAGCAGAACGGGACACCCGAACACCGGGGAGCTGTTTTTT
TRBJ2-6 | once | TRBV10-3 | NA | CATHNQGLSEPGANVLTF | TGTGCCACCCATAACCAGGGTTTGTCTGAACCTGGGGCCAACGTCCTGACTTTC
TRBJ1-1 | NA | TRBV2 | TRBD1 | CASSSINTGAGAFF | TGTGCCAGCAGCAGCATAAATACAGGGGCTGGAGCTTTCTTT
TRBJ2-7 | NA | TRBV3-1/TRBV3-2 | TRBD1 | CASSPSTGKHYEQYF | TGTGCCAGCAGCCCTTCGACAGGGAAACACTACGAGCAGTACTTC
TRBJ2-3 | few | TRBV19 | NA | CASSRWDTQYF | TGTGCCAGTAGTAGGTGGGATACGCAGTATTTT
TRBJ1-1 | NA | TRBV10-2 | NA | CASSVGLSYTEAFF | TGCGCCAGCAGTGTGGGTCTTAGCTACACTGAAGCTTTCTTT
TRBJ2-5 | NA | TRBV2 | TRBD2 | CASSEALGLAGRYQETQYF | TGTGCCAGCAGTGAAGCGCTTGGGCTAGCGGGGAGGTACCAAGAGACCCAGTACTTC
TRBJ2-7 | NA | TRBV4-1 | TRBD1 | CASSWHPDRGGTYEQYF | TGCGCCAGCAGCTGGCACCCGGACAGGGGTGGAACCTACGAGCAGTACTTC
TRBJ1-3 | once | TRBV2 | NA | CASSSVFRLKHGNTIYF | TGTGCCAGCAGCTCCGTTTTTCGCCTAAAACATGGAAACACCATATATTTT
TRBJ1-6 | few | TRBV3-1/TRBV3-2 | TRBD1 | CASRDSNSPLHF | TGTGCCAGCCGGGACAGTAATTCACCCCTCCACTTT
TRBJ2-6 | NA | TRBV6-5 | NA | CASSYSTGSRANVLTF | TGTGCCAGCAGTTACTCGACGGGCAGTAGGGCCAACGTCCTGACTTTC
TRBJ1-2 | NA | TRBV7-9 | NA | CASSPGTGRYGYTF | TGTGCCAGCAGCCCGGGGACGGGCAGATATGGCTACACCTTC
TRBJ2-5 | once | TRBV6-5 | NA | CAGGWGDETQYF | TGTGCCGGAGGGTGGGGGGATGAGACCCAGTACTTC
TRBJ2-4 | NA | TRBV5-1 | TRBD1 | CASSPGQGITKNIQYF | TGCGCCAGCAGCCCGGGACAGGGTATCACCAAAAACATTCAGTACTTC
TRBJ2-7 | large | TRBV25-1 | NA | CASSPRIMYEQYF | TGTGCCAGCAGTCCGCGGATCATGTACGAGCAGTACTTC
TRBJ2-2 | once | TRBV5-1 | NA | CASSLAPENTGELFF | TGCGCCAGCAGCTTGGCCCCGGAAAACACCGGGGAGCTGTTTTTT
TRBJ1-4 | NA | TRBV19 | TRBD1 | CASSRTGTNEKLFF | TGTGCCAGTAGTAGGACAGGGACTAATGAAAAACTGTTTTTT
TRBJ2-1 | NA | TRBV12-3/TRBV12-4 | NA | CASRRSVSEQFF | TGTGCCAGCAGGCGTTCAGTTTCCGAGCAGTTCTTC
TRBJ1-1 | NA | TRBV5-1 | NA | CASSLVGEVSTEAFF | TGCGCCAGCAGCTTGGTAGGGGAAGTCAGCACTGAAGCTTTCTTT
TRBJ1-2 | few | TRBV5-4 | TRBD1 | CASSPDYRQGETGYTF | TGTGCCAGCAGCCCGGATTATAGACAGGGGGAAACTGGCTACACCTTC
TRBJ2-3 | NA | TRBV11-3 | TRBD2 | CASSHGTSGSSTDTQYF | TGTGCCAGCAGCCATGGGACTAGCGGGAGCTCGACAGATACGCAGTATTTT
TRBJ2-5 | NA | TRBV7-9 | NA | CASSLGAGGQETQYF | TGTGCCAGCAGCTTAGGGGCCGGGGGTCAAGAGACCCAGTACTTC
TRBJ2-7 | NA | TRBV2 | TRBD2 | CASTLAGAPYEQYF | TGTGCCAGCACCCTCGCGGGAGCCCCCTACGAGCAGTACTTC
TRBJ2-3 | NA | TRBV18 | NA | CASSPRSAEDTQYF | TGTGCCAGCTCACCGAGATCCGCTGAAGATACGCAGTATTTT
TRBJ2-2 | NA | TRBV27 | NA | CASSKQATGELFF | TGTGCCAGCAGTAAACAGGCCACCGGGGAGCTGTTTTTT
TRBJ1-1 | NA | TRBV29-1 | NA | CSAWTKLANTEAFF | TGCAGCGCCTGGACGAAGCTCGCGAACACTGAAGCTTTCTTT